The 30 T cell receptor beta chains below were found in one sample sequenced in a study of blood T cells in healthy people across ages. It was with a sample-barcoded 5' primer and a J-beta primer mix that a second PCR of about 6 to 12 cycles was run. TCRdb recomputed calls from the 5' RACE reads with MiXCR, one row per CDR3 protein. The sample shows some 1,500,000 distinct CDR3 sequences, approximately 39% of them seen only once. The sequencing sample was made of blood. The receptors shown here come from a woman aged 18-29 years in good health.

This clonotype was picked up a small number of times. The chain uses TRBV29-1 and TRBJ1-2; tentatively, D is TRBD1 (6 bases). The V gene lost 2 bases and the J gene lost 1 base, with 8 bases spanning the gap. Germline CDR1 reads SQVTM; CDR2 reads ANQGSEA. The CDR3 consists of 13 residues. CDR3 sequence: CSVERGFNYGYTF. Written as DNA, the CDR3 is TGCAGCGTTGAAAGGGGGTTTAACTATGGCTACACCTTC.

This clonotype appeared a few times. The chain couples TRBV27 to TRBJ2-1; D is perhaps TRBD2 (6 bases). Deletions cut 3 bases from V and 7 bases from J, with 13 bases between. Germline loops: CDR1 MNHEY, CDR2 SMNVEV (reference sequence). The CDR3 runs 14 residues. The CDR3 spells CASSFLGGRNEQFF. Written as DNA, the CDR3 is TGTGCCAGCAGTTTTTTGGGGGGTAGAAATGAGCAGTTCTTC.

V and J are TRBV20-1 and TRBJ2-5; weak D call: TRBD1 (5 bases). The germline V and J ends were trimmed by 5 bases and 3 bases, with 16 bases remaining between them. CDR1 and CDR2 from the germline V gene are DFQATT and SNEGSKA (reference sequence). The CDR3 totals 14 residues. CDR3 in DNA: TGCAGTGCTCTGACAGTCCGACTTAAAGAGACCCAGTACTTC. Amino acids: CSALTVRLKETQYF.

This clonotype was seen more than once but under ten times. The CDR3, as DNA: TGCAGTGCGCCGACAGGGATCTATGGCTACACCTTC. Translating it yields CSAPTGIYGYTF. The chain recombines TRBV20-1 with TRBJ1-2, with TRBD1 matching over 7 bases. V trimming: 6 bases; J trimming: 4 bases; junction bases outside the gene matches: 5. Germline V gives CDR1 DFQATT, CDR2 SNEGSKA (reference sequence). CDR3 size: 12 residues.

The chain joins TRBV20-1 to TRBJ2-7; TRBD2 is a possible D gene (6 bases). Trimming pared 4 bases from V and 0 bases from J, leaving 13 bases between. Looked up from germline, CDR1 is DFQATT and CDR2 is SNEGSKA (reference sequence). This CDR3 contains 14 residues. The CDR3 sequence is CSAMIGRGSYEQYF. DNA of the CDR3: TGCAGTGCTATGATCGGGCGGGGCTCCTACGAGCAGTACTTC.

The chain's CDR3 is CASSSDREPLYEQYF. CDR3 in DNA: TGTGCCAGCAGCTCTGACAGGGAACCCCTCTACGAGCAGTACTTC. The chain carries TRBV5-6 and TRBJ2-5; 7 bases line up with TRBD1. The J call may not be correct, given that the DNA end is closer to TRBJ2-7. The CDR3 extends over 15 amino acids. Per the germline V gene, CDR1 is SGHDT and CDR2 is YYEEEE.

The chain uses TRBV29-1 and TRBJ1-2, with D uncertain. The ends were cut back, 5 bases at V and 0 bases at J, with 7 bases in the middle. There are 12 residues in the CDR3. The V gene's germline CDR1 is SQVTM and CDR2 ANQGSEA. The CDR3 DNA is TGCAGCGTTTCGCTCCCTAACTATGGCTACACCTTC. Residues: CSVSLPNYGYTF.

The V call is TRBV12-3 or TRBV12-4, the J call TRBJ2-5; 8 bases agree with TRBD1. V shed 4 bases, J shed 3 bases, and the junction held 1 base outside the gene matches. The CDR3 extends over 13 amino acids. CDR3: CASSSTGEETQYF. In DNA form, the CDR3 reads TGTGCCAGCAGTTCGACAGGGGAAGAGACCCAGTACTTC.

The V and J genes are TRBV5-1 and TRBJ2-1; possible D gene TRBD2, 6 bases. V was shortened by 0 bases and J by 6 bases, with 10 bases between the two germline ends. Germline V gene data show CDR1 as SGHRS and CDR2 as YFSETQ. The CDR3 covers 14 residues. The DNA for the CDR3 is TGCGCCAGCAGCTTGGTCGGGGGTGCCAATGAGCAGTTCTTC. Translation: CASSLVGGANEQFF.

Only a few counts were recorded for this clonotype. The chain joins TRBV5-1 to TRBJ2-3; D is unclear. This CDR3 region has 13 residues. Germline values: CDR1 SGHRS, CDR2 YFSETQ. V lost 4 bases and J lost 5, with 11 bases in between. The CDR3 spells CASSPVQEDTQYF. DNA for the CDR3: TGCGCCAGCAGCCCGGTCCAAGAAGATACGCAGTATTTT.

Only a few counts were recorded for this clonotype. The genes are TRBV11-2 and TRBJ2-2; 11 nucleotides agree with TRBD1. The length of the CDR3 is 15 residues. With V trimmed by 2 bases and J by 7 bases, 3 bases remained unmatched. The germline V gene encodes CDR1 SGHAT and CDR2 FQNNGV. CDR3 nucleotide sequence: TGTGCCAGCAGCTTAATGGACAGGGGGCTCGGGGAGCTGTTTTTT. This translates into CASSLMDRGLGELFF.

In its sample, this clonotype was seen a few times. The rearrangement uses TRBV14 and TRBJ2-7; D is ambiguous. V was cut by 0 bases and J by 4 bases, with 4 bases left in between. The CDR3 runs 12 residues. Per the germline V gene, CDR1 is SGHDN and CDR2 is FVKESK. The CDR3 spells CASSQDWYEQYF. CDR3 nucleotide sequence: TGTGCCAGCAGCCAAGATTGGTACGAGCAGTACTTC. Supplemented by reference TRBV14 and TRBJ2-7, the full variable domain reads EAGVTQFPSHSVIEKGQTVTLRCDPISGHDNLYWYRRVMGKEIKFLLHFVKESKQDESGMPNNRFLAERTGGTYSTLKVQPAELEDSGVYFCASSQDWYEQYFGPGTRLTVT.

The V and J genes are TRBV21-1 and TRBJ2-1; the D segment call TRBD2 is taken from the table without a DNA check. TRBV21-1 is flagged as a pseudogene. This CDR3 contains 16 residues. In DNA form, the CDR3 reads TGTGCCAGCACAGACAGCGGGAGACTCCGCGACAATGAGCAGTTCTTC. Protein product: CASTDSGRLRDNEQFF.

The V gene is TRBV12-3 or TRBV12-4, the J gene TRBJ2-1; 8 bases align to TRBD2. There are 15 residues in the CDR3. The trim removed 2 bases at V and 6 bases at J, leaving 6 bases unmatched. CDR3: CASSLRGTSRNEQFF. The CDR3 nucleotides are TGTGCCAGCAGTTTAAGGGGGACTAGTCGCAATGAGCAGTTCTTC.

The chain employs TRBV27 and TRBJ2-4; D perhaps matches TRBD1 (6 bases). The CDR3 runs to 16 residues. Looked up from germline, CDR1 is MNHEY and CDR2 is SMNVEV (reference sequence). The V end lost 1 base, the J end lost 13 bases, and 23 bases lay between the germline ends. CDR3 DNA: TGTGCCAGCAGTTTATTCGGGACACAGGGCTACAATGAGCAGTACTTC. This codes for CASSLFGTQGYNEQYF.

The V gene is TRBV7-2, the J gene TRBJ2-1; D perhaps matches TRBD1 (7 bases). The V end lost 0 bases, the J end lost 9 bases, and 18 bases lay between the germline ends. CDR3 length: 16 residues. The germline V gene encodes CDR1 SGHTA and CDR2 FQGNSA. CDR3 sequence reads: CASSLARDLWDSEQFF. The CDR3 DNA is TGTGCCAGCAGCTTAGCCCGGGACTTGTGGGACAGTGAGCAGTTCTTC.

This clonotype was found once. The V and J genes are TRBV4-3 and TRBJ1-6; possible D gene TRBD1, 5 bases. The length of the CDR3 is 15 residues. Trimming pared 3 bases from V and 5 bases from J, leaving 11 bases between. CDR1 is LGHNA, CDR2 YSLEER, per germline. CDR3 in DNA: TGCGCCAGCAGCCAGTGGGGGACGGATAATTCACCCCTCCACTTT. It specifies CASSQWGTDNSPLHF.

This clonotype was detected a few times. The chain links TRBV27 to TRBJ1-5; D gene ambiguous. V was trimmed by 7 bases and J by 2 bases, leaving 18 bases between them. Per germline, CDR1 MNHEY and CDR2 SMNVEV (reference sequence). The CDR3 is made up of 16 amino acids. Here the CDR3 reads CASTKNGPAGNQPQHF. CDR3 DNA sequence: TGTGCCAGCACGAAAAACGGTCCGGCGGGCAATCAGCCCCAGCATTTT.

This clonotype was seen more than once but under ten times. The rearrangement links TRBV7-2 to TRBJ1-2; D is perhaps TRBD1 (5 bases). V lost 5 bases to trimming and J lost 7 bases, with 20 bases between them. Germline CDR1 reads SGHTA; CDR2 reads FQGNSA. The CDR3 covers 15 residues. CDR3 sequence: CASSPYRRGMGGYTF. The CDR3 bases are TGTGCCAGCAGCCCCTACCGGCGGGGGATGGGTGGCTACACCTTC.

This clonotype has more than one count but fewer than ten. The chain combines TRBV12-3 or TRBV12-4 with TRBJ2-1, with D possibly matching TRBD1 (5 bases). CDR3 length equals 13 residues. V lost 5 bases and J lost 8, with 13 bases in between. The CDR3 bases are TGTGCCAGCAGTAGACTGCAGGGTGATGAGCAGTTCTTC. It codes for CASSRLQGDEQFF.

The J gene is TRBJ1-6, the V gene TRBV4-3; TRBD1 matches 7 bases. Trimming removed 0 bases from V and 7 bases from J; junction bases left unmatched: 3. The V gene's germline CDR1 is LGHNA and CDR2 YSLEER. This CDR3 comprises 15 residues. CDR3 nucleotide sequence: TGCGCCAGCAGCCAAGATACAGGGGAGAATTCACCCCTCCACTTT. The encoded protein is CASSQDTGENSPLHF.

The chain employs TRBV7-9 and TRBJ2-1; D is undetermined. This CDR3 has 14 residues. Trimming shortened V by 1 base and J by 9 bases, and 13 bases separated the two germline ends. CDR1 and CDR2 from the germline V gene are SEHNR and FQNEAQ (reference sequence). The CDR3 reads CASSLDLVYGEQFF. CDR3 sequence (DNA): TGTGCCAGCAGCTTAGATCTAGTTTACGGTGAGCAGTTCTTC.

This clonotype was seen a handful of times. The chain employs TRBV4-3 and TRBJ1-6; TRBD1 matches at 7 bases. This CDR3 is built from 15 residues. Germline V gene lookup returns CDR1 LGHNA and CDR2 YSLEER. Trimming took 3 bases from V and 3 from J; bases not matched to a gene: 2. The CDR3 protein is CASSQGQHYNSPLHF. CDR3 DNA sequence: TGCGCCAGCAGCCAGGGACAGCACTATAATTCACCCCTCCACTTT.

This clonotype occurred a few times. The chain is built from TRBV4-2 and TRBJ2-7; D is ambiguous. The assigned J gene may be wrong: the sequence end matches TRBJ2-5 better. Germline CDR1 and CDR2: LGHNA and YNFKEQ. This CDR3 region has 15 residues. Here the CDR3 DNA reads TGTGCCAGCAGCCTAACCGATGGCCGCCGGGAGACCCAGTACTTC. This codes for CASSLTDGRRETQYF.

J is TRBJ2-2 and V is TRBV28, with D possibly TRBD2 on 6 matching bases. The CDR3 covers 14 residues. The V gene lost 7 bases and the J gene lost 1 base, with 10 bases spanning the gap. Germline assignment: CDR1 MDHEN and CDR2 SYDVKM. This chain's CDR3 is CASNQRVNTGELFF. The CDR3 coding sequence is TGTGCCAGCAATCAGCGGGTGAACACCGGGGAGCTGTTTTTT.

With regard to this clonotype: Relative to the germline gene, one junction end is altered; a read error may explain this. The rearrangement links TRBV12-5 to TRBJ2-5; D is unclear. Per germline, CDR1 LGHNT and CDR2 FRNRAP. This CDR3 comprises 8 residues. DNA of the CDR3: TGCGCAAAAGAGACCCAGTACTTC. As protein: CAKETQYF.

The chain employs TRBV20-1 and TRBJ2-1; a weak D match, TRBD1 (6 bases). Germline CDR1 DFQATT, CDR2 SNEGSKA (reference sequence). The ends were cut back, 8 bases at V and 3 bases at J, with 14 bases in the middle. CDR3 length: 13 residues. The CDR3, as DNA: TGCAGTTCTACAGGGAGCTTCTACAATGAGCAGTTCTTC. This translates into CSSTGSFYNEQFF.

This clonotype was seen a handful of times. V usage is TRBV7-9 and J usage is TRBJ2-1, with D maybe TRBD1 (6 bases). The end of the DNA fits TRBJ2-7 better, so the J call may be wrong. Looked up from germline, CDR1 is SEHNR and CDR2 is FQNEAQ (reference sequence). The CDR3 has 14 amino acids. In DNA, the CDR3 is TGTGCCAGCAGCTTAGTCAGGGGTTCACACGAGCAGTACTTC. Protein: CASSLVRGSHEQYF.

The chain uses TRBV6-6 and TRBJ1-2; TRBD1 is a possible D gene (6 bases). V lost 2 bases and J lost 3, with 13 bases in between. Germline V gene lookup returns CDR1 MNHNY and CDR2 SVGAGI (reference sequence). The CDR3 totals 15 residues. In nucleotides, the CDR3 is TGTGCCAGCAGTTACCCCGAAGGGGGTTACTATGGCTACACCTTC. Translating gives CASSYPEGGYYGYTF.

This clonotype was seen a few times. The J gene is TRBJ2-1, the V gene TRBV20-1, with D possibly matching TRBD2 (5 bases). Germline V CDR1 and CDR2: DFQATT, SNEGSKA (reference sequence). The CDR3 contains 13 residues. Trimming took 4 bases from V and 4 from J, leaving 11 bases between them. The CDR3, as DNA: TGCAGTGCTAACCTAGCTATATACAATGAGCAGTTCTTC. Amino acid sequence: CSANLAIYNEQFF.